The sequence of this T cell receptor beta chain was determined in a study of read filtering for tumor transcriptome and immune sequencing. This library used about 360 ng RNA and molecular barcoded adaptors spanning alpha/delta and beta/gamma chains. TCRdb independently ran MiXCR on the reads; one entry per CDR3 protein. The profile shows 120,000 or so distinct CDR3 sequences, about an eighth of them singletons. The CDR3 spans 15 residues. Trimming took 3 bases from V and 5 from J, leaving 16 bases between them. This clonotype was seen at least ten times. The clonotype originates from a donor at least 40 years old with multiple myeloma. The rearrangement joins TRBV12-3 or TRBV12-4 to TRBJ1-1; no reliable D call. Source material: a population of CD138-negative cells sorted from bone marrow. The DNA of the CDR3 is TGTGCCAGCAGTTTTGGTTTCGGCCTGAGGACTGAAGCTTTCTTT. Translating it yields CASSFGFGLRTEAFF.